One and the same sample provided the 7 T cell receptor beta chains below, sequenced in a study of human T cells and chemical hapten exposure. TCRdb reprocessed the RACE reads with MiXCR, giving one entry per CDR3 protein. The profile covers about 260,000 distinct CDR3 sequences, with about 9.4% appearing a single time and approximately 2.3% taken by the ten largest. Specified time point: pre-sensitization, week 0. Treatment given: therapeutic diphenylcyclopropenone sensitization with weekly scalp DPC. The sample here was whole blood, taken in connection with sensitization to the hapten diphenylcyclopropenone (DPC). These receptors were taken from a woman in her thirties or forties with alopecia areata. Some clones in this sample may be carry-over from other donors' samples.

The rearrangement joins TRBV6-2 or TRBV6-3 to TRBJ1-5; perhaps TRBD1 as D (5 bases). Trimming stripped 0 bases from V and 0 bases from J, with 15 bases between. The CDR3 runs to 18 residues. Germline V gene lookup returns CDR1 MNHEY and CDR2 SVGEGT. CDR3 DNA sequence: TGTGCCAGCAGTTACTCGTCTGGGGACGGTTATAGCAATCAGCCCCAGCATTTT. This gives the protein CASSYSSGDGYSNQPQHF.

On this clonotype itself: One end of the junction does not line up with germline, which may come from a read error. J is TRBJ1-6 and V is TRBV27; no definite D call. This CDR3 comprises 14 residues. Germline CDR1 reads MNHEY; CDR2 reads SMNVEV (reference sequence). CDR3 DNA: TGTGCCAGCAGGCCGTCCTCCAGATATTCACTCCTCCACTTT. This codes for CASRPSSRYSLLHF.

The table lists this clonotype with many counts. The rearrangement joins TRBV13 to TRBJ2-1; 12 bases are shared with TRBD2. Germline V gene lookup returns CDR1 PRHDT and CDR2 FYEKMQ (reference sequence). The CDR3 totals 14 residues. Losses at the gene ends were 4 bases for V and 10 bases for J; bases not matched to a gene: 5. This chain's CDR3 is CASSWGLAGTEQFF. CDR3 sequence (DNA): TGTGCCAGCAGCTGGGGACTAGCGGGCACGGAGCAGTTCTTC. The entire variable domain, with the rest obtained from reference TRBV13 and TRBJ2-1, is as follows: AAGVIQSPRHLIKEKRETATLKCYPIPRHDTVYWYQQGPGQDPQFLISFYEKMQSDKGSIPDRFSAQQFSDYHSELNMSSLELGDSALYFCASSWGLAGTEQFFGPGTRLTVL.

This clonotype was seen more than once but under ten times. The chain joins TRBV15 to TRBJ1-5; D gene unclear. V was pared by 0 bases and J by 6 bases, with 12 bases between. Per germline, CDR1 LNHNV and CDR2 YYDKDF (reference sequence). The CDR3 consists of 15 residues. CDR3 in amino acids: CATSREPAAGQPQHF. Here the CDR3 DNA reads TGTGCCACCAGCAGAGAACCGGCAGCCGGTCAGCCCCAGCATTTT.

CDR3 sequence: CASSRGQSSYEQYF. CDR3 nucleotide sequence: TGTGCCAGCTCCCGGGGACAAAGCTCCTACGAGCAGTACTTC. The chain couples TRBV18 to TRBJ2-7; maybe TRBD1 (6 bases). V lost 6 bases and J 0 bases, leaving 12 bases between the germline ends. Germline CDR1 KGHSH, CDR2 LQKENI. This CDR3 contains 14 residues.

The chain combines TRBV15 with TRBJ2-4; perhaps TRBD1 as D (5 bases). This CDR3 comprises 16 residues. V lost 3 bases and J lost 3, with 15 bases in between. Germline CDR1 is LNHNV and CDR2 is YYDKDF (reference sequence). CDR3 sequence (DNA): TGTGCCACCAGCAGGGGAACGGTCAGGGACAAAAACATTCAGTACTTC. Residues: CATSRGTVRDKNIQYF.

This clonotype showed up just a few times. This rearrangement joins TRBV21-1 to TRBJ2-7; the table's D gene call, TRBD1, was not cross checked with the DNA. TRBV21-1 constitutes a pseudogene. The CDR3 is made up of 14 amino acids. The CDR3 region has the DNA TGTGCCAGCAGCCAGGGACAGGGGCTCTACGAGCAGTACTTC. This encodes CASSQGQGLYEQYF.